This T cell receptor (beta chain) was sequenced in a study of T cell changes during pregnancy in multiple sclerosis. Clones were read by immunoSEQ multiplex PCR, and TCRdb kept only the in-frame ones, dropping some. Here the sample spans over 40,000 clones, 80% to 90% being singletons. The germline V gene encodes CDR1 MNHNY and CDR2 SVGAGI (reference sequence). The V gene end was trimmed by 8 bases and the J gene end by 0 bases; junction bases not matched to a gene: 7. The length of the CDR3 is 14 residues. V gene TRBV6-6 combines with J gene TRBJ2-7; 7 bases match TRBD1. The clonotype originates from a female donor in good health, enrolled as a control in a pregnancy study. The input for sequencing was peripheral blood, taken in the first trimester of pregnancy. This chain's CDR3 is CASGPGQSSYEQYF. The CDR3 coding sequence is TGTGCCAGCGGACCGGGACAGAGCTCCTACGAGCAGTACTTC.